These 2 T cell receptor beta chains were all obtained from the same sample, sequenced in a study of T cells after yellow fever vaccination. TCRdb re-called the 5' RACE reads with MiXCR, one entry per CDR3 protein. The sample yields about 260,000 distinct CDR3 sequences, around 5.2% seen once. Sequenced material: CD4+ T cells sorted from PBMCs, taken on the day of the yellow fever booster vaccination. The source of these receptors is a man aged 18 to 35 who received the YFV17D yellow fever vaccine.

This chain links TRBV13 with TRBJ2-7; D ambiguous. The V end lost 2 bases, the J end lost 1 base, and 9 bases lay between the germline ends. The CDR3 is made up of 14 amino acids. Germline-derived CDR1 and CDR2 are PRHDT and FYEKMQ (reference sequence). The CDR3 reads CASSLLLVSYEQYF. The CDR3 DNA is TGTGCCAGCAGCTTACTTCTGGTTTCCTACGAGCAGTACTTC.

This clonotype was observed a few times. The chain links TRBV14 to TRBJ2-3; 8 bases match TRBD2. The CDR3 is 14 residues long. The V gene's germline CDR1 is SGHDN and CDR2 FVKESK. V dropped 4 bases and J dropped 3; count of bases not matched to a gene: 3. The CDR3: CASSPGGATDTQYF. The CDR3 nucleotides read TGTGCCAGCAGCCCCGGGGGGGCTACAGATACGCAGTATTTT.